These 25 T cell receptor beta chains originate from one sample sequenced in a study of early T cells in non-severe SARS-CoV-2 infection. One entry per CDR3 protein, called by TCRdb with MiXCR from the 5' RACE reads. The sample records 90,000 to 130,000 distinct CDR3 sequences, 10% to 15% being singletons. This specimen consisted of whole blood, obtained at baseline. The source of these receptors is an adult who was a healthcare worker with PCR-confirmed SARS-CoV-2 infection or an uninfected control (not recorded which).

The chain recombines TRBV29-1 with TRBJ1-1; perhaps TRBD1 as D (5 bases). This CDR3 is built from 13 residues. CDR1 is SQVTM and CDR2 is ANQGSEA in the germline V gene. V was cut by 6 bases and J by 5 bases, with 16 bases left in between. The chain's CDR3 is CSVKDRPGTEAFF. The CDR3 coding sequence is TGCAGCGTCAAGGACCGTCCAGGGACTGAAGCTTTCTTT.

In its sample, this clonotype was seen a few times. Here the CDR3 reads CASSPAGGDKAFF. CDR3 DNA sequence: TGTGCCAGCTCACCCGCCGGGGGAGACAAGGCATTTTTT. This chain links TRBV18 with TRBJ1-4; D perhaps matches TRBD1 (5 bases). The V and J ends lost 3 bases and 17 bases respectively, with 19 bases between them. The CDR3 length is 13 residues. The germline V gene encodes CDR1 KGHSH and CDR2 LQKENI.

This chain connects TRBV12-3 or TRBV12-4 to TRBJ2-2, with unresolved D. The V and J ends lost 1 base and 4 bases respectively, with 7 bases between them. The CDR3 runs 14 residues. CDR3 sequence: CASSLGPGTGELFF. For the CDR3, the DNA is TGTGCCAGCAGTTTAGGTCCTGGCACCGGGGAGCTGTTTTTT.

This chain connects TRBV18 to TRBJ1-1; the D gene is possibly TRBD1 (5 bases). The V end was cut by 0 bases, the J end by 3 bases, with 11 bases between. Germline V gene sequence: CDR1 KGHSH, CDR2 LQKENI. This CDR3 is 15 amino acids long. The CDR3 region is CASSPPRGSHTEAFF. In DNA form, the CDR3 reads TGTGCCAGCTCACCACCGCGGGGGAGTCACACTGAAGCTTTCTTT.

DNA for the CDR3: TGTGCCAGCAGCACCCGACTGGCGGGGACTGAGCAGTTCTTC. Amino acid sequence: CASSTRLAGTEQFF. The chain couples TRBV7-9 to TRBJ2-1; possibly TRBD2 for D (6 bases). The V end lost 5 bases, the J end lost 9 bases, and 17 bases lay between the germline ends. In germline, CDR1 is SEHNR, CDR2 FQNEAQ (reference sequence). The CDR3 length is 14 residues.

The chain uses TRBV20-1 and TRBJ2-7; no clear D gene. Looked up from germline, CDR1 is DFQATT and CDR2 is SNEGSKA (reference sequence). The CDR3 is 13 amino acids. Between the trimmed V and J ends, which lost 0 bases and 1 base, there was a span of 7 bases. The DNA for the CDR3 is TGCAGTGCTAGAGATGTAGGTTCCTACGAGCAGTACTTC. This encodes CSARDVGSYEQYF.

The V and J genes are TRBV28 and TRBJ1-2; no firm D call. The CDR3 is 13 residues long. Germline lookup yields CDR1 MDHEN and CDR2 SYDVKM. V gave up 3 bases and J gave up 4 bases, with 9 bases separating them. CDR3 DNA sequence: TGTGCCAGCAGTTTCCACCCCGTCTATGGCTACACCTTC. Protein product: CASSFHPVYGYTF.

This clonotype occurred a few times. V and J are TRBV5-1 and TRBJ2-3; 9 bases agree with TRBD1. The CDR3 sequence is 14 residues long. Germline-derived CDR1 and CDR2 are SGHRS and YFSETQ. V lost 7 bases to trimming and J lost 1 base; unmatched junction nucleotides: 4. CDR3 nucleotide sequence: TGCGCCAGCGGGACAGGGAGGGGCACAGATACGCAGTATTTT. Its translation: CASGTGRGTDTQYF.

The CDR3 region has the DNA TGTGCCAGCAGCTCGGACAGGGGATATTCTGAAGCTTTCTTT. It yields the protein CASSSDRGYSEAFF. The chain uses TRBV7-3 and TRBJ1-1, with 9 nucleotides matching TRBD1. Trimming took 4 bases from V and 6 from J; bases not matched to a gene: 6. The CDR3 is 14 amino acids. Germline CDR1 reads SGHTA; CDR2 reads FQGTGA.

This clonotype has only a few counts. The CDR3 region is CAIRRRQADEAFF. The CDR3 coding sequence is TGTGCCATCAGAAGGCGACAGGCGGACGAAGCTTTCTTT. This sequence joins TRBV10-3 and TRBJ1-1, with D perhaps TRBD1 (6 bases). From germline, CDR1 is ENHRY and CDR2 SYGVKD. The ends were cut back, 6 bases at V and 8 bases at J, with 16 bases in the middle. This CDR3 spans 13 amino acids.

The gene calls are TRBV27 and TRBJ2-7; 8 nucleotides match TRBD1. The J segment lost 1 base and the V segment lost 4 bases, leaving 9 bases of the junction unmatched. Germline V lookup: CDR1 MNHEY, CDR2 SMNVEV (reference sequence). This CDR3 has 16 residues. The CDR3 loop reads CASSSHPGTGSYEQYF. The DNA of the CDR3 is TGTGCCAGCAGTTCTCACCCCGGGACAGGTTCCTACGAGCAGTACTTC.

V gene TRBV29-1 combines with J gene TRBJ2-5; D ambiguous. The V and J ends lost 5 bases and 1 base respectively, with 14 bases between them. Germline CDR1 and CDR2: SQVTM and ANQGSEA. There are 14 residues in the CDR3. CDR3 in DNA: TGCAGCGTTTTTTTGGCGTTACCCCAAGAGACCCAGTACTTC. Its translation is CSVFLALPQETQYF.

This clonotype was counted many times. The chain recombines TRBV6-4 with TRBJ2-1; possibly TRBD1 for D (5 bases). This CDR3 comprises 16 residues. Germline values: CDR1 MRHNA, CDR2 SNTAGT. The V end was cut by 8 bases, the J end by 7 bases, with 24 bases between. The CDR3 loop is CASSLGAGIPANEQFF. CDR3 bases: TGTGCCAGCTCTTTAGGGGCTGGGATCCCGGCGAATGAGCAGTTCTTC.

DNA of the CDR3: TGTGCCAGCAGCCTGGACAGGGGGCAAGATACGCAGTATTTT. Protein product: CASSLDRGQDTQYF. The chain combines TRBV7-9 with TRBJ2-3; 11 bases line up with TRBD1. The CDR3 is 14 amino acids. After removal of 5 bases from V and 5 bases from J, the junction contained 3 bases not matched to a gene. The germline CDR1 and CDR2 sequences are SEHNR and FQNEAQ (reference sequence).

This clonotype was seen repeatedly, ten times or more. This chain joins TRBV20-1 and TRBJ1-1; D is unresolved. The CDR3 spans 15 residues. CDR1 is DFQATT, CDR2 SNEGSKA, per germline (reference sequence). Trimming left V 0 bases short and J 3 bases short, with 14 bases between. CDR3 amino acids: CSARDSGNSYTEAFF. The DNA of the CDR3 is TGCAGTGCTAGAGATAGTGGGAACTCCTACACTGAAGCTTTCTTT.

In its sample, this clonotype was seen a few times. This chain joins TRBV13 and TRBJ2-2; 7 positions match TRBD2. The CDR3 consists of 16 residues. The germline gives CDR1 PRHDT, CDR2 FYEKMQ (reference sequence). J was trimmed by 4 bases and V by 3 bases; bases with no gene match: 8. The CDR3 DNA sequence: TGTGCCAGCAGCTTTGATACTAGCGTGGTCACCGGGGAGCTGTTTTTT. Amino acids: CASSFDTSVVTGELFF.

The rearrangement uses TRBV29-1 and TRBJ2-7; TRBD1 is a possible D gene (6 bases). Germline V gene data show CDR1 as SQVTM and CDR2 as ANQGSEA. The ends were cut back, 4 bases at V and 2 bases at J, with 12 bases in the middle. The CDR3 is 13 residues long. The CDR3 loop is CSVAGVDPYEQYF. The CDR3 nucleotides are TGCAGCGTTGCAGGGGTGGACCCCTACGAGCAGTACTTC.

This clonotype was observed at least ten times. The genes are TRBV4-1 and TRBJ2-5; D remains ambiguous. The CDR3 spans 15 residues. CDR1 is MGHRA, CDR2 YSYEKL, per germline. V was trimmed by 7 bases and J by 0 bases, leaving 15 bases between them. Written as DNA, the CDR3 is TGCGCCAGCACCCCTTTATGGCGAAACCAAGAGACCCAGTACTTC. This sequence encodes CASTPLWRNQETQYF.

The chain joins TRBV3-1 to TRBJ1-6; D gene uncertain. The CDR3 is made up of 14 amino acids. V lost 5 bases, J lost 5 bases, and 10 bases lay in between. The germline gives CDR1 LGHDT, CDR2 YNNKEL (reference sequence). The CDR3 bases are TGTGCCAGCAGCGCCGGACGGAATAATTCACCCCTCCACTTT. It translates to CASSAGRNNSPLHF.

The chain employs TRBV20-1 and TRBJ2-4; D possibly corresponds to TRBD1 (5 bases). CDR1 is DFQATT and CDR2 is SNEGSKA in the germline V gene (reference sequence). Trimming stripped 1 base from V and 0 bases from J, with 7 bases between. The CDR3 runs 14 residues. This chain's CDR3 is CSARGGLAKNIQYF. CDR3 in DNA: TGCAGTGCTAGAGGGGGCCTAGCCAAAAACATTCAGTACTTC.

The chain recombines TRBV2 with TRBJ2-1, with a possible D match to TRBD2 (5 bases). Germline CDR1 and CDR2: SNHLY and FYNNEI. V lost 4 bases to trimming and J lost 6 bases, with 10 bases between them. The CDR3 runs to 13 residues. The CDR3 loop is CASSAGVTNEQFF. CDR3 nucleotides: TGTGCCAGCAGTGCCGGGGTAACCAATGAGCAGTTCTTC.

CDR3 coding DNA: TGTGCCAGCAGAGTGGAGCTAAACACCGGGGAGCTGTTTTTT. This translates into CASRVELNTGELFF. The chain uses TRBV6-4 and TRBJ2-2, with D hard to call. This CDR3 region has 14 residues. Between the trimmed V and J ends, which lost 6 bases and 2 bases, there was a span of 10 bases. Per the germline V gene, CDR1 is MRHNA and CDR2 is SNTAGT.

The gene calls are TRBV7-2 and TRBJ2-1, with 8 bases identical to TRBD2. Germline CDR1 SGHTA, CDR2 FQGNSA. The CDR3 runs 15 residues. After removal of 5 bases from V and 4 bases from J, the junction contained 7 bases not matched to a gene. CDR3: CASSPPPSGYNEQFF. As DNA, the CDR3 is TGTGCCAGCAGCCCCCCGCCTAGCGGGTACAATGAGCAGTTCTTC.

The V call is TRBV28, the J call TRBJ1-1, with a tentative D call TRBD1 (5 bases). V was trimmed by 5 bases and J by 12 bases, leaving 16 bases between them. Germline values: CDR1 MDHEN, CDR2 SYDVKM. The CDR3 has 12 residues. The CDR3 region is CASSPGDFKTFF. CDR3 nucleotide sequence: TGTGCCAGCAGTCCTGGGGACTTCAAAACTTTCTTT.

In this sample, this clonotype turned up a few times. This chain links TRBV27 with TRBJ1-1; D remains ambiguous. CDR3 length equals 16 residues. V was cut by 0 bases and J by 1 base, with 12 bases left in between. The germline V gene encodes CDR1 MNHEY and CDR2 SMNVEV (reference sequence). The CDR3 region has the DNA TGTGCCAGCAGTTTATCAGCCGGGCGGACGAACACTGAAGCTTTCTTT. It is translated as CASSLSAGRTNTEAFF.